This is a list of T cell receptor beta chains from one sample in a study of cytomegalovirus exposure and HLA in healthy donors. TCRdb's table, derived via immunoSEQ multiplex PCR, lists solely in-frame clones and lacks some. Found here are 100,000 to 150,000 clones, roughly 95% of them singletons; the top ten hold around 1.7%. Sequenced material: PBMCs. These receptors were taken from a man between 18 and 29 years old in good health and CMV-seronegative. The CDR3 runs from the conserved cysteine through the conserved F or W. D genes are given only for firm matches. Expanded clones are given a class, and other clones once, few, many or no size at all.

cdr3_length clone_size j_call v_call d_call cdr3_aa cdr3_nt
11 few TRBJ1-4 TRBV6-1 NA CASSESEKLFF TGTGCCAGCAGTGAATCCGAGAAACTGTTTTTT
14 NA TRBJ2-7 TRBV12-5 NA CASGLQLTSYEQYF TGTGCTAGTGGTTTACAGTTAACTTCCTACGAGCAGTACTTC
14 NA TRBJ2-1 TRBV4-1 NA CASSRLGGLDEQFF TGCGCCAGCAGCCGGTTAGGGGGTTTAGATGAGCAGTTCTTC
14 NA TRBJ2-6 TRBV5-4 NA CASAGFSGANVLTF TGTGCCAGCGCAGGGTTCTCTGGGGCCAACGTCCTGACTTTC
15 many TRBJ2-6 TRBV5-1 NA CASSLDRAGANVLTF TGCGCCAGCAGCTTGGACAGGGCTGGGGCCAACGTCCTGACTTTC
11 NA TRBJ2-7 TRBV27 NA CASSSGDEQYF TGTGCCAGCAGTTCAGGGGACGAGCAGTACTTC
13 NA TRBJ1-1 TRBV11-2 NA CASSLGASTEAFF TGTGCCAGCAGCTTAGGTGCGAGCACTGAAGCTTTCTTT
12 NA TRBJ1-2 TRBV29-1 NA CSVGRAVGLYTF TGCAGCGTTGGGCGGGCCGTCGGTCTTTACACCTTC
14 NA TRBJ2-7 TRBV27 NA CASQPGASSYEQYF TGTGCCAGCCAACCAGGGGCCAGCTCCTACGAGCAGTACTTC
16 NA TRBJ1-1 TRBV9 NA CASSVASGLMNTEAFF TGTGCCAGCAGCGTAGCTAGCGGGCTGATGAACACTGAAGCTTTCTTT
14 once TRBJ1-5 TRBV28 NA CASNTQGSNQPQHF TGTGCCAGCAACACACAGGGTTCCAATCAGCCCCAGCATTTT
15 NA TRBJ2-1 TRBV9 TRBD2 CASSGMGLAANEQFF TGTGCCAGCAGCGGGATGGGACTAGCAGCTAATGAGCAGTTCTTC
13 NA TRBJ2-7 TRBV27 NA CASSWAEGYEQYF TGTGCCAGCAGTTGGGCCGAAGGCTACGAGCAGTACTTC
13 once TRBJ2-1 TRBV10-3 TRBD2 CAISESGSGEQFF TGTGCCATCAGTGAGTCGGGTAGCGGGGAGCAGTTCTTC
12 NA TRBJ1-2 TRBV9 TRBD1 CASSGTGNGYTF TGTGCCAGCAGCGGGACAGGGAATGGCTACACCTTC
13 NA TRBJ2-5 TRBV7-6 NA CASSLTRQETQYF TGTGCCAGCAGCCTCACTCGACAAGAGACCCAGTACTTC
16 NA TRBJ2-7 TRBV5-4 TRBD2 CASSLDLGGGPHEQYF TGTGCCAGCAGCTTGGATCTTGGGGGAGGGCCCCACGAGCAGTACTTC
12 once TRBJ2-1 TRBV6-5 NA CASRTQYNEQFF TGTGCCAGCAGGACTCAATACAATGAGCAGTTCTTC
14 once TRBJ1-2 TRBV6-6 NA CASSYASENYGYTF TGTGCCAGCAGTTACGCGTCGGAGAACTATGGCTACACCTTC
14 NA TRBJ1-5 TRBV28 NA CASLLGGLGQPQHF TGTGCCAGCCTCTTGGGGGGTCTCGGTCAGCCCCAGCATTTT
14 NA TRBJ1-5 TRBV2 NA CASGWARSNQPQHF TGTGCCAGCGGGTGGGCCCGGAGCAATCAGCCCCAGCATTTT
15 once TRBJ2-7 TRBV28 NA CASSLMGDPSYEQYF TGTGCCAGCAGTTTGATGGGAGACCCCTCTTACGAGCAGTACTTC
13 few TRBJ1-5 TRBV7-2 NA CASSISGNQPQHF TGTGCCAGCAGCATCAGCGGTAATCAGCCCCAGCATTTT
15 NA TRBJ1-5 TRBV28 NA CASRSPGVLNQPQHF TGTGCCAGCAGGTCCCCAGGGGTCCTCAATCAGCCCCAGCATTTT
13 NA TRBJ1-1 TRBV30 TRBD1 CAWSPGGNTEAFF TGTGCCTGGTCCCCAGGGGGCAACACTGAAGCTTTCTTT
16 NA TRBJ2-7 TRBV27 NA CASSLSPGAAFDEQYF TGTGCCAGCAGTTTATCACCAGGGGCGGCATTCGACGAGCAGTACTTC
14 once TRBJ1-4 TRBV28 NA CASSQQGIDEKLFF TGTGCCAGCAGTCAACAGGGAATTGATGAAAAACTGTTTTTT
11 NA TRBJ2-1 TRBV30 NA CAWSPMYEQFF TGTGCCTGGAGTCCTATGTATGAGCAGTTCTTC
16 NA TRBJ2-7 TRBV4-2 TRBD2 CASSQEEGLADYEQYF TGTGCCAGCAGCCAAGAGGAGGGACTAGCGGACTACGAGCAGTACTTC
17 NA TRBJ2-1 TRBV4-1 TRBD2 CASSQERRPPSGNEQFF TGCGCCAGCAGCCAAGAAAGACGGCCGCCTAGCGGGAATGAGCAGTTCTTC
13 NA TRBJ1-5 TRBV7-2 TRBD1 CASSPQGNQPQHF TGTGCCAGCAGCCCACAGGGGAATCAGCCCCAGCATTTT
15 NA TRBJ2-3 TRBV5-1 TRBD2 CASSLGGSSTDTQYF TGCGCCAGCAGCTTGGGCGGGAGCAGCACAGATACGCAGTATTTT
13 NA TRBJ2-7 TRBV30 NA CAWSVLGGHEQYF TGTGCCTGGAGTGTACTGGGGGGGCACGAGCAGTACTTC
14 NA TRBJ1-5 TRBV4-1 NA CASSQPRDNQPQHF TGCGCCAGCAGCCAACCCAGGGACAATCAGCCCCAGCATTTT
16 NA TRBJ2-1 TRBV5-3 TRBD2 CARSPTRLAVHNEQFF TGTGCCAGAAGCCCTACGAGACTAGCGGTCCACAATGAGCAGTTCTTC
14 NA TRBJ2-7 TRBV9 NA CASSVAAGIYEQYF TGTGCCAGCAGCGTAGCTGCAGGGATCTACGAGCAGTACTTC
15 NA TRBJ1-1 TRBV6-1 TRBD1 CASSDATGMNTEAFF TGTGCCAGCAGTGACGCGACAGGGATGAACACTGAAGCTTTCTTT
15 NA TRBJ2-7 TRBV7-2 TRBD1 CASGTGTGATYEQYF TGTGCCAGCGGAACCGGGACAGGGGCAACCTACGAGCAGTACTTC
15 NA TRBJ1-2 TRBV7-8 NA CASSLVAGAYYGYTF TGTGCCAGCAGCTTAGTGGCAGGGGCCTACTATGGCTACACCTTC
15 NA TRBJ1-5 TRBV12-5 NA CASGLAGDGNQPQHF TGTGCTAGTGGTTTGGCGGGAGACGGCAATCAGCCCCAGCATTTT
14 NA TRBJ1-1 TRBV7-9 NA CASSLVGSNTEAFF TGTGCCAGCAGCTTAGTTGGGAGCAACACTGAAGCTTTCTTT
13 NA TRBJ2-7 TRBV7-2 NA CASSLARVSEQYF TGTGCCAGCAGCTTAGCGCGAGTCTCCGAGCAGTACTTC
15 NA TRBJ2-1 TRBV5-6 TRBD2 CASSYRGTRSNEQFF TGTGCCAGCAGCTATAGAGGGACTAGATCCAATGAGCAGTTCTTC
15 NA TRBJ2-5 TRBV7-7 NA CASSQGTLQGETQYF TGTGCCAGCAGCCAAGGGACTTTACAGGGGGAGACCCAGTACTTC
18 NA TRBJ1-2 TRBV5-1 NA CASSSQLDGGPFDYGYTF TGCGCCAGCAGCTCCCAACTGGACGGAGGCCCTTTTGACTATGGCTACACCTTC
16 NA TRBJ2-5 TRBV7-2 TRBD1 CASSLVTGVLGETQYF TGTGCCAGCAGCTTAGTTACAGGGGTTCTGGGTGAGACCCAGTACTTC
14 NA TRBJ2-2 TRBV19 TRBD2 CAIHDSGPRGELFF TGTGCCATCCACGATAGCGGGCCGAGGGGGGAGCTGTTTTTT
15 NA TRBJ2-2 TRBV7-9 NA CASNRPNREHGELFF TGTGCCAGCAATCGGCCGAACAGGGAGCACGGGGAGCTGTTTTTT
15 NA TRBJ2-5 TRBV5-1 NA CASSWGTLGVETQYF TGCGCCAGCAGCTGGGGGACACTGGGCGTGGAGACCCAGTACTTC
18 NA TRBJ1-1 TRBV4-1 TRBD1 CASSPSGTGVLLDTEAFF TGCGCCAGCAGCCCCTCCGGGACAGGTGTTCTTCTGGACACTGAAGCTTTCTTT
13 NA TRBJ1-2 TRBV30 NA CAWPRGGNYGYTF TGTGCCTGGCCCCGCGGAGGGAACTATGGCTACACCTTC
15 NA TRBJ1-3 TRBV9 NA CASSSDRISGNTIYF TGTGCCAGCAGCTCAGACAGGATCTCTGGAAACACCATATATTTT
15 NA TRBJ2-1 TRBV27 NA CASSFFTGSYNEQFF TGTGCCAGCAGTTTTTTTACAGGGAGCTACAATGAGCAGTTCTTC
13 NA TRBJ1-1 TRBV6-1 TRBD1 CASSGTGQTEAFF TGTGCCAGCAGTGGGACAGGTCAAACTGAAGCTTTCTTT
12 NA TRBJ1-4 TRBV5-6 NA CASSLAGEKLFF TGTGCCAGCAGCTTGGCGGGGGAAAAACTGTTTTTT